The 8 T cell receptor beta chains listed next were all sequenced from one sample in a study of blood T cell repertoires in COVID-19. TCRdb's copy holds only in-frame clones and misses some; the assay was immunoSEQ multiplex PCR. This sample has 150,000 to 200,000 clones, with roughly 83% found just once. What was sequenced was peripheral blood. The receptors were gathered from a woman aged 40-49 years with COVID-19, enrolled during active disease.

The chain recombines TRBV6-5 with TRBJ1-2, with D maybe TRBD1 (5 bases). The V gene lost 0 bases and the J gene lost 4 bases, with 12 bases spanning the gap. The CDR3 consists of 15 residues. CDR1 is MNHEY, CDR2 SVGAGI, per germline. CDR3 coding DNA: TGTGCCAGCAGTTACTCGTCGGGGGACGGCTATGGCTACACCTTC. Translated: CASSYSSGDGYGYTF.

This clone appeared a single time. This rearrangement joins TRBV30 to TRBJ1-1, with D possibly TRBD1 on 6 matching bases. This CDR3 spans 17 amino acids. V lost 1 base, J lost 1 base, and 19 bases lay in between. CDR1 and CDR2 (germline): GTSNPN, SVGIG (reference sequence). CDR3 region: CAWSGPSLQGSNTEAFF. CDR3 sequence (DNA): TGTGCCTGGAGTGGCCCATCCTTACAGGGCTCGAACACTGAAGCTTTCTTT.

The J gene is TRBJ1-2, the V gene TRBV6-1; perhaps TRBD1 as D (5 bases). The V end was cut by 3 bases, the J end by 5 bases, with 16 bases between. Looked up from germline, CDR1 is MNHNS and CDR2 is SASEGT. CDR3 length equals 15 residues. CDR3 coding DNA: TGTGCCAGCAGTGAGACCTCTCAGGGCAGGTATGGCTACACCTTC. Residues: CASSETSQGRYGYTF.

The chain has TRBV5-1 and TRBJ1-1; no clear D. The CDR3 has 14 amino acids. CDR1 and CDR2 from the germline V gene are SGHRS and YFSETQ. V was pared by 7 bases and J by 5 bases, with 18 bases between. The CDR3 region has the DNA TGCGCCAGCCCCTTTGGGTGGAGAAGGACTGAAGCTTTCTTT. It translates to CASPFGWRRTEAFF. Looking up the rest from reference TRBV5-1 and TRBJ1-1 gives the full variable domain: KAGVTQTPRYLIKTRGQQVTLSCSPISGHRSVSWYQQTPGQGLQFLFEYFSETQRNKGNFPGRFSGRQFSNSRSEMNVSTLELGDSALYLCASPFGWRRTEAFFGQGTRLTVV.

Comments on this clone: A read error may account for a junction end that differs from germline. In DNA, the CDR3 is TGTGCCAGCAGCTTTACCTCCGGGACTAGCGGGGGCAGCGACTTC. Translated, it gives CASSFTSGTSGGSDF. The J gene is TRBJ2-4, the V gene TRBV7-2, with 14 bases matching TRBD2. This CDR3 is 15 amino acids long. The germline gives CDR1 SGHTA, CDR2 FQGNSA. The full variable domain, completed using reference TRBV7-2 and TRBJ2-4, is GAGVSQSPSNKVTEKGKDVELRCDPISGHTALYWYRQSLGQGLEFLIYFQGNSAPDKSGLPSDRFSAERTGGSVSTLTIQRTQQEDSAVYLCASSFTSGTSGGSDFGAGTRLSVL.

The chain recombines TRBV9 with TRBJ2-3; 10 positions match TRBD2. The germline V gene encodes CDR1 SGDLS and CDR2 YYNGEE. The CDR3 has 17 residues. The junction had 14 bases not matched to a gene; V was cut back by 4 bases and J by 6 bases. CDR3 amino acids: CASSSRGGAGGWDTQYF. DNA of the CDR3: TGTGCCAGCAGCTCCCGCGGCGGAGCGGGGGGGTGGGATACGCAGTATTTT.

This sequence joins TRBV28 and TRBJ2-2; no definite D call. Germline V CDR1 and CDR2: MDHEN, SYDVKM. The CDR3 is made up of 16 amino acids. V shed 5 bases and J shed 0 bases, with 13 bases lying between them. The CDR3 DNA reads TGTGCCAGCAGTCCCCCCGCAGGATCGAACACCGGGGAGCTGTTTTTT. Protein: CASSPPAGSNTGELFF.

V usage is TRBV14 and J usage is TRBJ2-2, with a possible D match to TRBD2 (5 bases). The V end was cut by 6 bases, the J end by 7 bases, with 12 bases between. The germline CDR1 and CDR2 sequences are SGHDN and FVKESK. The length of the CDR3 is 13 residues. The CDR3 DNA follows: TGTGCCAGCAGGGTCTCGAGCGGCGGGGAGCTGTTTTTT. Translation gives CASRVSSGGELFF.